This T cell receptor beta chain was recovered during a study of blood T cell repertoires in COVID-19. Method: immunoSEQ multiplex PCR; TCRdb's copy keeps in-frame clones and lacks some. The sample lists over 250,000 clones, more than 75% seen once, with about 0.99% in the top ten. With 5 bases clipped from V and 2 bases from J, the junction kept 6 bases outside the gene matches. The germline V gene encodes CDR1 LNHDA and CDR2 SQIVND (reference sequence). The CDR3 contains 16 residues. The V gene is TRBV19, the J gene TRBJ2-5; 12 bases are shared with TRBD1. The source of this sequence is a woman in her thirties or forties who had recovered from COVID-19. Sequenced: peripheral blood. The CDR3: CASSRGQGARQETQYF. In DNA form, the CDR3 reads TGTGCCAGTAGTCGGGGACAGGGGGCTAGGCAAGAGACCCAGTACTTC. Full variable domain (rest looked up from reference TRBV19 and TRBJ2-5): DGGITQSPKYLFRKEGQNVTLSCEQNLNHDAMYWYRQDPGQGLRLIYYSQIVNDFQKGDIAEGYSVSREKKESFPLTVTSAQKNPTAFYLCASSRGQGARQETQYFGPGTRLLVL.